The T cell receptor beta chain under discussion was sequenced for a study of blood T cell repertoires in COVID-19. TCRdb's copy holds only in-frame clones and misses some; the assay was immunoSEQ multiplex PCR. The data contain about 150,000 clones, around 87% of them singletons. This clone was found a few times. Looked up from germline, CDR1 is SGHDN and CDR2 is FVKESK. The CDR3 runs 14 residues. V shed 1 base and J shed 5 bases, with 11 bases lying between them. The specimen was peripheral blood. The sequence derives from a woman between 50 and 59 years old with active or convalescent COVID-19. The V gene is TRBV14, the J gene TRBJ1-1; D unclear. The CDR3 DNA reads TGTGCCAGCAGCCAAGCCGTGCCGGGGACTGAAGCTTTCTTT. Its translation: CASSQAVPGTEAFF.